The rows below give T cell receptor beta chains drawn from one sample of a study of blood T cell repertoires in COVID-19. The data were produced by immunoSEQ multiplex PCR, yet TCRdb's version contains in-frame clones alone and is incomplete. The repertoire has about 14,000 clones, more than 70% of them found once; the top ten carry 3.1%. What was sequenced was peripheral blood. These receptor sequences come from a human donor in a cohort sampled during active COVID-19. Each CDR3 is given with its conserved first and last residue. Fields, in order: V gene, D gene, clone size, J gene, CDR3 protein, CDR3 DNA. The D gene is left open where the match is weak. Part of the rows lack a size; the others show once, few, many or a class for expanded clones.

TRBV5-1,TRBD2,NA,TRBJ2-1,CASSLTSGGALAYNEQFF,TGCGCCAGCAGCTTAACTAGCGGGGGGGCACTGGCCTACAATGAGCAGTTCTTC
TRBV11-2,NA,few,TRBJ2-2,CASIDTGELFF,TGTGCCAGCATCGACACCGGGGAGCTGTTTTTT
TRBV7-8,TRBD2,NA,TRBJ2-1,CASSLESRGYNEQFF,TGTGCCAGCAGCTTAGAGTCGCGGGGGTACAATGAGCAGTTCTTC
TRBV19,TRBD1,NA,TRBJ2-7,CASRGGQGSYEQYF,TGTGCCAGTAGGGGGGGACAGGGGTCCTACGAGCAGTACTTC
TRBV12-2,NA,NA,TRBJ2-3,CASRPTVDTQYF,TGTGCAAGTCGCCCCACGGTAGATACGCAGTATTTT
TRBV6-6,NA,once,TRBJ2-1,CASTFPTADNEQFF,TGTGCCAGCACCTTTCCGACAGCAGACAATGAGCAGTTCTTC
TRBV9,NA,NA,TRBJ2-7,CASSVNPGSLSEQYF,TGTGCCAGCAGCGTAAACCCAGGGTCCCTCTCCGAGCAGTACTTC
TRBV2,NA,NA,TRBJ2-3,CASHFGGTDTQYF,TGTGCCAGCCACTTCGGGGGCACAGATACGCAGTATTTT
TRBV5-8,TRBD1,once,TRBJ1-2,CASSLGGLTGGRGYTF,TGTGCCAGCAGCTTGGGGGGCCTGACAGGGGGCCGCGGCTACACCTTC
TRBV4-2,NA,NA,TRBJ1-2,CASSQDAGTNYGYTF,TGTGCCAGCAGCCAAGACGCAGGGACTAACTATGGCTACACCTTC
TRBV6-2/TRBV6-3,TRBD1,once,TRBJ1-1,CASSPHPPQGPNTEAFF,TGTGCCAGCAGCCCTCACCCCCCACAGGGGCCAAACACTGAAGCTTTCTTT
TRBV5-8,TRBD1,NA,TRBJ1-1,CASSPDLDRPTEAFF,TGTGCCAGCAGCCCTGACCTGGACAGGCCCACTGAAGCTTTCTTT
TRBV5-1,TRBD1,once,TRBJ2-7,CASSHDRGLDEQYF,TGCGCCAGCAGCCATGACAGGGGGCTCGACGAGCAGTACTTC
TRBV5-4,NA,NA,TRBJ1-1,CASSLDNPRGTEAFF,TGTGCCAGCAGCTTGGACAACCCTAGGGGCACTGAAGCTTTCTTT
TRBV7-9,TRBD2,few,TRBJ2-1,CASSRWASGTYNEQFF,TGTGCCAGCAGCCGTTGGGCCAGCGGGACCTACAATGAGCAGTTCTTC
TRBV30,NA,NA,TRBJ2-3,CAWSPKIDTGDTQYF,TGTGCCTGGAGTCCCAAAATCGACACCGGAGATACGCAGTATTTT
TRBV18,TRBD1,NA,TRBJ1-5,CASSLQQGGQPQHF,TGTGCCAGCTCACTCCAACAGGGGGGGCAGCCCCAGCATTTT